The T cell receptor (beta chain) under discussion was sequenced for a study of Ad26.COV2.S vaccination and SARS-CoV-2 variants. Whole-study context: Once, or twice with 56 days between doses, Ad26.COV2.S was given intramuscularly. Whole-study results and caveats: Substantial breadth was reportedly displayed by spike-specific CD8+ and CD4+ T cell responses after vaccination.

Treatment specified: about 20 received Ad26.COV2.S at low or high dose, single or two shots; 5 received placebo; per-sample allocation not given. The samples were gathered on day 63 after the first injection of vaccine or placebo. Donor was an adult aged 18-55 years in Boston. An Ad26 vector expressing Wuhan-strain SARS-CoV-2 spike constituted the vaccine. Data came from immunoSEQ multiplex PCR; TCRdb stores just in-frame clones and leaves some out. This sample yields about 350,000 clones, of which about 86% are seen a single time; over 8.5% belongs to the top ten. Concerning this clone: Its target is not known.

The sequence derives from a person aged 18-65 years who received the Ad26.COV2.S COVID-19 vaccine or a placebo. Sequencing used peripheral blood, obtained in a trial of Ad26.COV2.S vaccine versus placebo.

Here the CDR3 DNA reads TGTGCCAGCAGCAGTTCAGGGACCTTGGGGCAGCCCCAGCATTTT. Protein: CASSSSGTLGQPQHF. The chain joins TRBV28 to TRBJ1-5; D perhaps matches TRBD1 (5 bases). CDR1 and CDR2 (germline): MDHEN, SYDVKM. This CDR3 comprises 15 residues. The V and J ends lost 6 bases and 7 bases respectively, with 19 bases between them.